The sequence of this T cell receptor beta chain was determined in a study of blood T cell repertoires in COVID-19 (dated by TCRdb to 2020 to 2021). For the study in its entirety: Collaborator samples came from the United States, Italy and Spain and covered acute and convalescent phases of COVID-19. The prospective study material was composed of cDNA or gDNA derived from T cells, B-cell-depleted T cells, or PBMCs. The samples were drawn from two sources: the first 160 participants of the ongoing ImmuneRACE study, and approximately 1,300 subjects contributed by 6 global collaborators. The repertoires were released in a freely available public database meant as a resource for research on the immune response to SARS-CoV-2. A de-identified subject ID, COVID-19 status, age in years and sex were almost always included in the sample metadata. Subjects who had been exposed to COVID-19, were actively infected with it, or had recovered from it provided the deeply sampled blood TCRbeta repertoires that made up the dataset. Where HLA class I and class II types were available, the types were taken from metadata supplied by the sample provider, not from assay-based typing.

Another Seattle source contributed samples from volunteer blood donors who had recovered from COVID-19. Each collaborating institution followed its own protocols to collect whole blood in K2EDTA tubes. Collaborator samples were shipped for TCRbeta analysis as frozen whole blood, isolated PBMCs, or DNA extracted from either sample type. Measured from the cysteine to the phenylalanine, the CDR3 is 11 residues long. Here the CDR3 DNA is all that survives: 33 bases in frame from base 1. V was cut back by 5 bases and J by 5 bases, leaving a gap of 9 bases between them. CDR1 and CDR2, per the germline V gene (reference sequence), are DFQATT and SNEGSKA. Here is what the overall study found, with its caveats: The quantity of clinical and demographic metadata differed by source and by participant and was supplied without curation.

With respect to this clone: Its recognized antigen is unknown. No per-base quality is available; no much larger clone lies one base away.

TCRbeta CDR3 regions were amplified from genomic DNA by means of the immunoSEQ Assay, a bias-controlled multiplex PCR. The source study handled its data this way. Within the assay, amplification of reference gene primers was used to estimate how many nucleated cells each sample contained. To quantify the absolute abundance of each unique TCRbeta CDR3 rearrangement, sequence reads were collapsed and filtered. For each sample, productive Simpson clonality was calculated by taking the square root of Simpson's diversity index across productive rearrangements. TCRdb re-hosts the immuneACCESS table, in-frame sequences only. Its copies lack some clones; in the studies checked, an unresolved V gene accounts for under half of them, and the cause for the rest is not known. V, J and clone size reflect that table, while D and trimming were determined from the DNA. The sample includes hundreds of thousands of clones, with roughly 87% observed a single time. Jointly, the top ten make up approximately 7.6% of the sample.

This sequence originates from a man between 60 and 70 years old who had recovered from COVID-19. The chain was built from TRBV20-1 and TRBJ1-1; TRBD1 is a weak D gene call, 6 bases matching. The sequencing sample was made of peripheral blood. The CDR3 reads CSALGQTEAFF. The DNA sequence follows: TGCAGTGCTTTAGGACAGACTGAAGCTTTCTTT.